This entry lists 16 T cell receptor beta chains sequenced from one sample in a study of cytomegalovirus exposure and HLA in healthy donors. PCR was performed using 60 Vbeta and 13 Jbeta primers. Generated by immunoSEQ multiplex PCR, the TCRdb table keeps only in-frame clones and is missing some. The sample includes about 130,000 clones, 70% of them seen just once. Material: PBMCs. These receptors came from a woman aged 60-75 years in good health and CMV-seropositive.

The J gene is TRBJ2-1, the V gene TRBV11-1; D gene unclear. Trimming cost V 2 bases and J 3 bases, with 8 bases left between them. Germline V gene sequence: CDR1 SGHAT, CDR2 FQDESV (reference sequence). The CDR3 covers 14 residues. In DNA, the CDR3 is TGTGCCAGCAGCTTATTGGCCAGCTACAATGAGCAGTTCTTC. Protein sequence: CASSLLASYNEQFF.

The chain recombines TRBV5-1 with TRBJ1-4; 9 nucleotides agree with TRBD1. The CDR3 sequence is 14 residues long. Germline CDR1 SGHRS, CDR2 YFSETQ. The ends lost 6 bases at V and 3 bases at J; junction bases unmatched: 3. CDR3 loop: CASTWTGANEKLFF. CDR3 DNA: TGCGCCAGCACCTGGACAGGGGCTAATGAAAAACTGTTTTTT.

The chain combines TRBV9 with TRBJ1-2; D perhaps matches TRBD1 (6 bases). The CDR3 contains 14 residues. Germline loops: CDR1 SGDLS, CDR2 YYNGEE. Trimming left V 2 bases short and J 7 bases short, with 15 bases between. CDR3 amino acids: CASSVRGGSGGYTF. CDR3 coding DNA: TGTGCCAGCAGCGTTAGGGGGGGTTCGGGTGGCTACACCTTC.

The chain combines TRBV29-1 with TRBJ2-5, with 10 bases matching TRBD1. Germline V gene data show CDR1 as SQVTM and CDR2 as ANQGSEA. Trimming removed 7 bases from V and 2 bases from J; junction bases left unmatched: 4. The CDR3 contains 13 residues. CDR3 amino acids: CSGQGAGQETQYF. The CDR3 DNA reads as TGCAGCGGACAGGGGGCAGGACAAGAGACCCAGTACTTC.

The J gene is TRBJ2-7, the V gene TRBV28, with 8 bases fitting TRBD1. V shed 6 bases, J shed 6 bases, and the junction held 7 bases outside the gene matches. Germline lookup yields CDR1 MDHEN and CDR2 SYDVKM. This CDR3 is built from 13 residues. The CDR3 loop is CASSTETGAEQYF. The CDR3 DNA reads as TGTGCCAGCAGCACAGAGACAGGGGCCGAGCAGTACTTC.

This clone appeared a few times. The chain couples TRBV27 to TRBJ2-5; 8 nucleotides align to TRBD1. The germline gives CDR1 MNHEY, CDR2 SMNVEV (reference sequence). V dropped 5 bases and J dropped 5; count of bases not matched to a gene: 13. The CDR3 consists of 16 residues. CDR3 in amino acids: CASSPGQGRGLETQYF. For the CDR3, the DNA is TGTGCCAGCAGTCCCGGACAGGGTCGAGGTTTGGAGACCCAGTACTTC.

The chain combines TRBV12-5 with TRBJ2-5, with D possibly matching TRBD1 (6 bases). The CDR3 consists of 14 residues. Germline V gene sequence: CDR1 LGHNT, CDR2 FRNRAP. V lost 4 bases to trimming and J lost 4 bases, with 13 bases between them. The CDR3 DNA reads TGTGCTAGTGGTTCCGGGGAACAGGGAGAGACCCAGTACTTC. It encodes CASGSGEQGETQYF.

This chain links TRBV5-4 with TRBJ1-5, with D perhaps matching TRBD1 (5 bases). The CDR3 totals 15 residues. Germline CDR1 reads SGHNT; CDR2 reads YYREEE (reference sequence). Trimming cost V 0 bases and J 5 bases, with 12 bases left between them. The CDR3 DNA is TGTGCCAGCAGCTTGGGGGGCAGTCGGGATCAGCCCCAGCATTTT. It specifies CASSLGGSRDQPQHF.

The chain combines TRBV4-1 with TRBJ2-1; TRBD2 agrees at 12 bases. The CDR3 runs to 16 residues. Germline trimming cut 5 bases from V and 1 base from J; bases unmatched to any gene: 3. The germline gives CDR1 MGHRA, CDR2 YSYEKL. This CDR3 reads CASSVLAGGSYNEQFF. The CDR3 nucleotides read TGCGCCAGCAGCGTACTAGCGGGAGGTTCCTACAATGAGCAGTTCTTC.

V and J are TRBV5-1 and TRBJ2-3, with 8 bases aligning to TRBD2. The CDR3 sequence is 15 residues long. In germline, CDR1 is SGHRS, CDR2 YFSETQ. V gave up 9 bases and J gave up 2 bases; unmatched junction bases: 11. Here the CDR3 reads CANPLSGANTDTQYF. The CDR3 DNA follows: TGCGCCAACCCCCTTAGCGGGGCAAACACAGATACGCAGTATTTT.

This clone has just a few counts. The rearrangement links TRBV6-1 to TRBJ1-1; 7 positions agree with TRBD1. Germline V gene data show CDR1 as MNHNS and CDR2 as SASEGT. The trim removed 7 bases at V and 4 bases at J, leaving 6 bases unmatched. CDR3 length equals 13 residues. CDR3 in DNA: TGTGCCAGCAAGATGACAGGGAGCACTGAAGCTTTCTTT. Residues: CASKMTGSTEAFF.

The rearrangement joins TRBV5-4 to TRBJ2-3; TRBD1 is a possible D gene (7 bases). V was clipped by 5 bases and J by 4 bases, with 14 bases between them. Germline V gene data show CDR1 as SGHNT and CDR2 as YYREEE (reference sequence). The CDR3 totals 14 residues. This CDR3 reads CASRGGGVADTQYF. The CDR3 region has the DNA TGTGCCAGCAGAGGGGGCGGGGTGGCAGATACGCAGTATTTT.

The chain combines TRBV29-1 with TRBJ1-1, with TRBD1 matching 8 bases. J lost 0 bases, V lost 7 bases, and 4 bases had no gene match. The germline CDR1 and CDR2 sequences are SQVTM and ANQGSEA. CDR3 length: 13 residues. The CDR3 is CSGWTGMNTEAFF. CDR3 coding DNA: TGCAGCGGATGGACAGGGATGAACACTGAAGCTTTCTTT.

The J gene is TRBJ2-3, the V gene TRBV6-5; 13 bases map to TRBD2. The CDR3 contains 13 residues. Germline assignment: CDR1 MNHEY and CDR2 SVGAGI. V dropped 6 bases and J dropped 6; count of bases not matched to a gene: 0. CDR3 bases: TGTGCCAGCAGGACTAGCGGGAGGGATACGCAGTATTTT. Translation: CASRTSGRDTQYF.

The chain recombines TRBV5-1 with TRBJ2-5; TRBD2 is a possible D gene (7 bases). Trimming took off 1 base at V and 5 bases at J, with 18 bases between the two ends. The germline V gene has CDR1 SGHRS and CDR2 YFSETQ. This CDR3 region has 16 residues. The DNA for the CDR3 is TGCGCCAGCAGCTTGAGCGCTAGCGGAGGGGGGGAGACCCAGTACTTC. Translating it yields CASSLSASGGGETQYF.

J is TRBJ2-7 and V is TRBV5-1, with D possibly TRBD2 on 5 matching bases. In germline, CDR1 is SGHRS, CDR2 YFSETQ. V was clipped by 6 bases and J by 6 bases, with 16 bases between them. This CDR3 spans 13 amino acids. The CDR3, as DNA: TGCGCCAGCACCCCTACTAGTTCTCGCGAGCAGTACTTC. Its translation: CASTPTSSREQYF.